This is a list of T cell receptor beta chains from one sample in a study of early T cells in non-severe SARS-CoV-2 infection. TCRdb re-called the 5' RACE reads with MiXCR, one entry per CDR3 protein. The sample yields 90,000 to 120,000 distinct CDR3 sequences, 11% seen once. The sample comprised whole blood. The receptors were gathered from an adult who was a healthcare worker with PCR-confirmed SARS-CoV-2 infection or an uninfected control (not recorded which). Each CDR3 is given with its conserved first and last residue. D genes are given only for firm matches. Size tells how often a clone was seen (once, few, many) or the class of an expanded clone, and some rows leave it out.

d_gene	v_gene	j_gene	abundance	CDR3nt	CDR3aa
.	TRBV12-2	TRBJ2-2	.	TGTGCAAGTCGCTTAGGTGTTCGTTTCACCGGGGAGCTGTTTTTT	CASRLGVRFTGELFF
.	TRBV18	TRBJ1-5	.	TGTGCCAGCTCACCACGGCGAAGGGAGCAGCCCCAGCATTTT	CASSPRRREQPQHF
.	TRBV29-1	TRBJ1-1	many	TGCAGCGTCCAGTTCGCCCACACTGAAGCTTTCTTT	CSVQFAHTEAFF
.	TRBV7-8	TRBJ2-1	many	TGTGCCAGCAGCTTAGAGGCACTAGGCAATGAGCAGTTCTTC	CASSLEALGNEQFF
TRBD2	TRBV12-3/TRBV12-4	TRBJ2-3	.	TGTGCCAGCTGGATAGCGGGAGTCACAGATACGCAGTATTTT	CASWIAGVTDTQYF
.	TRBV12-3/TRBV12-4	TRBJ2-1	.	TGTGCCAGCAGCCGGGGGGCAAAGGAGCAGTTCTTC	CASSRGAKEQFF
TRBD2	TRBV4-3	TRBJ2-1	many	TGCGCCAGCAGCCAAGAACGACTAGCGGTCGGATACAATGAGCAGTTCTTC	CASSQERLAVGYNEQFF
.	TRBV10-3	TRBJ1-1	few	TGTGCCATCACATCGCCTAACAACAGTGAAGCTTTCTTT	CAITSPNNSEAFF
TRBD1	TRBV28	TRBJ1-2	few	TGTGCCAGCAGTATCCCGACAGGGGGCTTACGTTATGGCTACACCTTC	CASSIPTGGLRYGYTF
.	TRBV6-2/TRBV6-3	TRBJ1-2	many	TGTGCCAGCGGAAGGGCTAACTATGGCTACACCTTC	CASGRANYGYTF
TRBD1	TRBV28	TRBJ2-2	.	TGTGCCAGCATTCAGGACAGGGGGGGATACACCGGGGAGCTGTTTTTT	CASIQDRGGYTGELFF
.	TRBV7-2	TRBJ2-7	many	TGTGCCAGCAGCTTAGTTAAGGTCTCGGTCTACGAGCAGTACTTC	CASSLVKVSVYEQYF
.	TRBV13	TRBJ2-1	.	TGTGCCAGCAGCCCAGAACTAGGGGAGCAGTTCTTC	CASSPELGEQFF
TRBD1	TRBV12-3/TRBV12-4	TRBJ1-1	many	TGTGCCAGCAGTTTAAGAAGGGGGCCTGAAGCTTTCTTT	CASSLRRGPEAFF
.	TRBV7-9	TRBJ2-3	many	TGTGCCAGCAGCCCCCGACCCGGGACAGATACGCAGTATTTT	CASSPRPGTDTQYF
.	TRBV18	TRBJ2-4	.	TGTGCCAGCTCCCGGCGGGGTTCTATGCTGCTTGCCAAAAACATTCAGTACTTC	CASSRRGSMLLAKNIQYF
.	TRBV20-1	TRBJ2-3	few	TGCAGTGCTCTCACCGACGGCACAGATACGCAGTATTTT	CSALTDGTDTQYF
TRBD2	TRBV2	TRBJ2-5	.	TGTGCCAGCAGTGAAGGTTGGGCGGGAGGATGGCGAGAGACCCAGTACTTC	CASSEGWAGGWRETQYF
.	TRBV18	TRBJ1-1	many	TGTGCCAGCTCTCCGGTTGGAACGAATGAAGCTTTCTTT	CASSPVGTNEAFF
TRBD1	TRBV6-6	TRBJ1-2	.	TGTGCCAGCAGGGGGTCAGGGGGTGACAGCGATTATGGCTACACCTTC	CASRGSGGDSDYGYTF
TRBD2	TRBV9	TRBJ2-1	.	TGTGCCAGCAGCGTAGGGCGGGAGCCTGATGAGCAGTTCTTC	CASSVGREPDEQFF
.	TRBV18	TRBJ1-1	many	TGTGCCAGCTCACCAGCCAACACTGAAGCTTTCTTT	CASSPANTEAFF
.	TRBV20-1	TRBJ2-1	.	TGCAGTGCTACCACCCTAAGGGGATCGGCCTACAATGAGCAGTTCTTC	CSATTLRGSAYNEQFF
.	TRBV7-7	TRBJ2-5	.	TGTGCCATCGGGCAGGGGATCGGCGAGACCCAGTACTTC	CAIGQGIGETQYF
.	TRBV30	TRBJ2-1	few	TGTGCCTGGAGTAAATGGGGGGATGAGCAGTTCTTC	CAWSKWGDEQFF
.	TRBV20-1	TRBJ2-3	.	TGCAGTGCTATCATAGCTAGGACTTCTAGCACAGATACGCAGTATTTT	CSAIIARTSSTDTQYF
.	TRBV6-1	TRBJ2-7	many	TGTGCCAGCAGTGAAGCGGGGTACGAGCAGTACTTC	CASSEAGYEQYF
.	TRBV9	TRBJ2-3	many	TGTGCCAGCAGCGCTAGACTAGGGGGCACAGATACGCAGTATTTT	CASSARLGGTDTQYF
.	TRBV28	TRBJ2-7	.	TGTGCCAGCAGCCCACAGGGTCAAGCCTACGAGCAGTACTTC	CASSPQGQAYEQYF
.	TRBV7-2	TRBJ2-4	.	TGTGCCAGCAGCTTACCACTAGCCAAAAACATTCAGTACTTC	CASSLPLAKNIQYF
.	TRBV12-3/TRBV12-4	TRBJ2-5	.	TGTGCCAGCAGTCCCTCTTTAGTTGGGACCCAGTACTTC	CASSPSLVGTQYF
TRBD2	TRBV7-2	TRBJ2-1	many	TGTGCCAGCTCTAAGGGAGGGTCCTACAATGAGCAGTTCTTC	CASSKGGSYNEQFF
TRBD1	TRBV11-2	TRBJ2-1	many	TGTGCCAGCAGAAATGCGGGACAGGGGAATGAGCAGTTCTTC	CASRNAGQGNEQFF
.	TRBV5-1	TRBJ2-7	many	TGCGCCAGCAGAAGAAGGACAGACTCCTACGAGCAGTACTTC	CASRRRTDSYEQYF
.	TRBV27	TRBJ2-3	many	TGTGCCAGCAGTTGGGGCGGGACGGATACGCAGTATTTT	CASSWGGTDTQYF
.	TRBV28	TRBJ1-6	few	TGTGCCAGCAGCCTCAGGGTCTCACCCCTCCACTTT	CASSLRVSPLHF
.	TRBV29-1	TRBJ2-1	.	TGCAGCGCCGCCGCGGGACTCTACAATGAGCAGTTCTTC	CSAAAGLYNEQFF
.	TRBV7-9	TRBJ2-7	.	TGTGCCAGCAGCTCGCTACGAGAGCAGTACTTC	CASSSLREQYF
TRBD1	TRBV28	TRBJ2-3	many	TGTGCCAGCAGTCTCGTCGACAGGGTTATTTCAGGCAGAGATACGCAGTATTTT	CASSLVDRVISGRDTQYF
.	TRBV28	TRBJ2-1	.	TGTGCCAGCAGTTTGGGTCGGGGGTCTCGAGAGCAGTTCTTC	CASSLGRGSREQFF
TRBD2	TRBV28	TRBJ2-1	.	TGTGCCAGCAGAACTTCCGGGACTAGGGGCTTCAATGAGCAGTTCTTC	CASRTSGTRGFNEQFF
.	TRBV5-1	TRBJ1-2	.	TGCGCCAGCAGCCCAGACTCCGCAACATACGGCACCTTC	CASSPDSATYGTF
TRBD1	TRBV20-1	TRBJ2-3	few	TGCAGCGATCGCCGGGACAGGGCCACAGATACGCAGTATTTT	CSDRRDRATDTQYF
.	TRBV7-9	TRBJ2-2	few	TGTGCCAGCAGCCCAAAGTCGTGGGCCGACACCGGGGAGCTGTTTTTT	CASSPKSWADTGELFF
.	TRBV5-4	TRBJ2-6	.	TGTGCCAGCAGCTTGGGTTTGGGACTCGGGCACTCTGGGGCCAACGTCCTGACTTTC	CASSLGLGLGHSGANVLTF
TRBD2	TRBV6-2/TRBV6-3	TRBJ2-1	many	TGTGCCAGCAGCCCGGGACTAGAGACGAATGAGCAGTTCTTC	CASSPGLETNEQFF
.	TRBV7-9	TRBJ2-5	many	TGTGCCAGCACACTAGAGTCAGAGACCCAGTACTTC	CASTLESETQYF
TRBD2	TRBV7-2	TRBJ2-7	many	TGTGCCAGCAGGCACCCTGGGACTAGCGGGAGCCTTTACTTC	CASRHPGTSGSLYF
.	TRBV28	TRBJ2-7	many	TGTGCCAGCAGTACCACAGGGCGTGCAGCGGGACGGGAGTACTTC	CASSTTGRAAGREYF
.	TRBV2	TRBJ2-1	.	TGTGTCAGCTCCGGGACCTACAATGAGCAGTTCTTC	CVSSGTYNEQFF
.	TRBV12-3/TRBV12-4	TRBJ1-2	many	TGTGCCAGCAGTTTGGGGGGACTCGGTAACTATGGCTACACCTTC	CASSLGGLGNYGYTF
.	TRBV7-3	TRBJ2-3	.	TGTGCCAGCAGCCCCGGGACGGGGCCCACAGATACGCAGTATTTT	CASSPGTGPTDTQYF
.	TRBV20-1	TRBJ1-5	few	TGCAGTGCTAAATCAGGGGCCCGGCCCCAGCATTTT	CSAKSGARPQHF
.	TRBV28	TRBJ2-7	many	TGTGCCAGCCGCTCCTTGGGGGAGGCAACCTACGAGCAGTACTTC	CASRSLGEATYEQYF
.	TRBV7-9	TRBJ2-1	.	TGTGCCAGCAGCTCTGGTGGGAGGACCTACAATGAGCAGTTCTTC	CASSSGGRTYNEQFF
TRBD1	TRBV7-9	TRBJ2-3	many	TGTGCCAGCAGCTTACTAACAGGGGTTGATACGCAGTATTTT	CASSLLTGVDTQYF